These 4 T cell receptor beta chains came from one sample sequenced in a study of T cells after yellow fever vaccination. TCRdb used MiXCR to reprocess the 5' RACE reads, holding one entry per CDR3 protein. The sample gives fewer than 400,000 distinct CDR3 sequences, approximately 5.7% of which show up once; 15% is in the top ten. The sequencing here drew on PBMCs, taken 5 days after the yellow fever booster vaccination. The receptors were gathered from a man younger than 40 who received the YFV17D yellow fever vaccine.

The rearrangement joins TRBV20-1 to TRBJ2-3; TRBD2 matches 10 bases. J gave up 1 base and V 6 bases, and 4 bases lay outside the gene matches. CDR1 DFQATT and CDR2 SNEGSKA come from the germline V gene (reference sequence). CDR3 size: 14 residues. DNA for the CDR3: TGCAGTGCCAGCGGGACTAGCGGCACAGATACGCAGTATTTT. This encodes CSASGTSGTDTQYF.

This clonotype was picked up many times. The V gene is TRBV7-2, the J gene TRBJ1-6; D gene unclear. V gave up 1 base and J gave up 8 bases, with 9 bases separating them. CDR1 is SGHTA and CDR2 is FQGNSA in the germline V gene. The CDR3 contains 14 residues. The CDR3 DNA follows: TGTGCCAGCAGCTTAGAGAGTCTGGATTCACCCCTCCACTTT. As protein: CASSLESLDSPLHF.

This chain connects TRBV6-2 or TRBV6-3 to TRBJ2-1; no clear D. Germline values: CDR1 MNHEY, CDR2 SVGEGT. The V and J ends lost 2 bases and 14 bases respectively, with 13 bases between them. This CDR3 contains 12 residues. CDR3 sequence reads: CASSYAHPGKFF. CDR3 in DNA: TGTGCCAGCAGTTACGCCCACCCTGGGAAGTTCTTC.

The sample holds many counts of this clonotype. The chain joins TRBV29-1 to TRBJ1-2; tentatively, D is TRBD1 (5 bases). There are 17 residues in the CDR3. Germline CDR1 reads SQVTM; CDR2 reads ANQGSEA. The V end lost 1 base, the J end lost 8 bases, and 26 bases lay between the germline ends. CDR3 loop: CSVEARGLNRPAGGYTF. CDR3 bases: TGCAGCGTTGAAGCCCGGGGCCTGAACAGGCCGGCCGGGGGCTACACCTTC.